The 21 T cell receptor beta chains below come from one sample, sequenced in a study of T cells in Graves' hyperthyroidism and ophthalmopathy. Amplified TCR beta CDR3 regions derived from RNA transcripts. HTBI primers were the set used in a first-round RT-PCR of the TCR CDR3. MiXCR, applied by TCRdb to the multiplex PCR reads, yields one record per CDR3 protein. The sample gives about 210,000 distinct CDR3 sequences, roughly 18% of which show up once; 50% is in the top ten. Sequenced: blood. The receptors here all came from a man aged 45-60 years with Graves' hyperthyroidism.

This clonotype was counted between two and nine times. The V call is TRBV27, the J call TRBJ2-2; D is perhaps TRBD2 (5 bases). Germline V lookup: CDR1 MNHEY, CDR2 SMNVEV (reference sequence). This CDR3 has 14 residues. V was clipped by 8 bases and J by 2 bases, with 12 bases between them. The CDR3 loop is CASGRGSNTGELFF. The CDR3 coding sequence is TGTGCCAGCGGGCGAGGGAGTAACACCGGGGAGCTGTTTTTT.

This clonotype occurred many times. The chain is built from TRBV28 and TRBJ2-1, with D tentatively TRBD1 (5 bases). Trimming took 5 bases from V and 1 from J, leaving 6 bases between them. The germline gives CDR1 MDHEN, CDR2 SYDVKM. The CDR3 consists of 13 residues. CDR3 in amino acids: CASSGASYNEQFF. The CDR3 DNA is TGTGCCAGCAGTGGGGCGTCCTACAATGAGCAGTTCTTC.

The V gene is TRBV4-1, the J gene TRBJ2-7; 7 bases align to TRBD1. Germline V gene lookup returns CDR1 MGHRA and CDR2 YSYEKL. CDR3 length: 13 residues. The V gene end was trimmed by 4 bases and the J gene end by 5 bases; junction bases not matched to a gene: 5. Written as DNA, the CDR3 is TGCGCCAGCAGCCTGGGACAGCTAAACGAGCAGTACTTC. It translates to CASSLGQLNEQYF.

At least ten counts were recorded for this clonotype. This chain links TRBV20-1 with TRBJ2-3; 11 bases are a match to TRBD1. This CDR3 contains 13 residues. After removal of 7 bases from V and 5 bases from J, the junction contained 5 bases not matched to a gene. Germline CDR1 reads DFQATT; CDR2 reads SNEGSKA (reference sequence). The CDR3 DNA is TGCAGTGGAGGGACAGGGGGTTTAGATACGCAGTATTTT. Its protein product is CSGGTGGLDTQYF.

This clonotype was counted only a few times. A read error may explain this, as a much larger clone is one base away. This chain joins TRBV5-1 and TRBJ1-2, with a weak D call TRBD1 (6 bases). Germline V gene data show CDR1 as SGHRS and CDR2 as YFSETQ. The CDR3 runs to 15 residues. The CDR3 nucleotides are TGCGCCTGCAGCTTGGACAGCTCTAACTCGGGGGGCTACACCTTC. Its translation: CACSLDSSNSGGYTF.

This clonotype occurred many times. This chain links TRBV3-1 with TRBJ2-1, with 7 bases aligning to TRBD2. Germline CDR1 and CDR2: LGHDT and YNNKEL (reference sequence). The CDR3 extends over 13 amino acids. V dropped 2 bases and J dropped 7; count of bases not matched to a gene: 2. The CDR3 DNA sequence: TGTGCCAGCAGCCAATTTAGCGGGAATGAGCAGTTCTTC. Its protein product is CASSQFSGNEQFF.

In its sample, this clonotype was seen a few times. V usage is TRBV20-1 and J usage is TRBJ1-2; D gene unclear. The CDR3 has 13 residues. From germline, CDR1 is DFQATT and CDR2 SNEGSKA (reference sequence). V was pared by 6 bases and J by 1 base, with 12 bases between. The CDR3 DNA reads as TGCAGTGCCTTCCTGGGTCTTAACTATGGCTACACCTTC. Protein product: CSAFLGLNYGYTF.

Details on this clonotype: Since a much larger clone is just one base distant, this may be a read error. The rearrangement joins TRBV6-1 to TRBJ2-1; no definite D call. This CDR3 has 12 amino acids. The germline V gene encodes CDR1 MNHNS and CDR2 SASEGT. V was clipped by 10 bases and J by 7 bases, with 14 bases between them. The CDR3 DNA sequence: TGTGCCAACAGCACAACTCGAAATGAGCAGTTCTTC. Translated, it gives CANSTTRNEQFF.

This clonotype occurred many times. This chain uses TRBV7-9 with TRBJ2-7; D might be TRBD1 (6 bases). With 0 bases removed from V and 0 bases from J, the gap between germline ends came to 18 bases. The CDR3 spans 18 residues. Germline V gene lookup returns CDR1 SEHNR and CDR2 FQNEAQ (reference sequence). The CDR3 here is CASSLANHDRPSSYEQYF. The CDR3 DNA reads TGTGCCAGCAGCTTAGCGAACCACGACAGGCCGAGCTCCTACGAGCAGTACTTC.

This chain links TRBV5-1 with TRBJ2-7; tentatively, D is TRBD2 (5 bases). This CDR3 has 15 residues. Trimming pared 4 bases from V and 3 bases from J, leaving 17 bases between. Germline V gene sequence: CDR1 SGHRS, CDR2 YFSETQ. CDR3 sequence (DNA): TGCGCCAGCAGCCAAGATTATGCTAGCAGCTACGAGCAGTACTTC. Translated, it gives CASSQDYASSYEQYF.

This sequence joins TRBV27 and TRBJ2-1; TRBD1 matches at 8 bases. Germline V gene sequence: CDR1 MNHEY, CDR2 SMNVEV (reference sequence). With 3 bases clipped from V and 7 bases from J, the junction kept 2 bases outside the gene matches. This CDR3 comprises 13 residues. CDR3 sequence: CASSFDRGNEQFF. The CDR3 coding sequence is TGTGCCAGCAGTTTCGACAGGGGTAATGAGCAGTTCTTC.

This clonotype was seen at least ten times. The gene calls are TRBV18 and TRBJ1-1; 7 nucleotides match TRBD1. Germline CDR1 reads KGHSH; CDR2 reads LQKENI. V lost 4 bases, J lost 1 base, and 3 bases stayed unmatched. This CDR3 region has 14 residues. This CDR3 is CASSQGTANTEAFF. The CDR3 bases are TGTGCCAGCTCACAGGGGACAGCGAACACTGAAGCTTTCTTT.

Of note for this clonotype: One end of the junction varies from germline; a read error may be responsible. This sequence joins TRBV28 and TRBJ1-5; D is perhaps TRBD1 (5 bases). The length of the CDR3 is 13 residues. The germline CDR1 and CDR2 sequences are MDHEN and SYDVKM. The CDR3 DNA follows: TGTGCCGGCAGTCCCGGACATGGTCAGCCCCAGCATTTT. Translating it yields CAGSPGHGQPQHF.

This chain's CDR3 is CASIRTGGDTQYF. CDR3 DNA sequence: TGTGCCAGTATTAGGACGGGAGGGGATACGCAGTATTTT. The gene calls are TRBV19 and TRBJ2-3; 8 bases match TRBD2. The V and J ends lost 7 bases and 6 bases, in that order; junction bases with no gene match: 6. This CDR3 has 13 residues. In germline, CDR1 is LNHDA, CDR2 SQIVND (reference sequence).

The CDR3 reads CASSPPSGRANEQYF. Written as DNA, the CDR3 is TGTGCCAGCAGCCCCCCTAGCGGGAGGGCCAACGAGCAGTACTTC. The chain employs TRBV7-9 and TRBJ2-7; 12 bases line up with TRBD2. There are 15 residues in the CDR3. V was pared by 5 bases and J by 5 bases, with 7 bases of the junction left unmatched. The germline gives CDR1 SEHNR, CDR2 FQNEAQ (reference sequence).

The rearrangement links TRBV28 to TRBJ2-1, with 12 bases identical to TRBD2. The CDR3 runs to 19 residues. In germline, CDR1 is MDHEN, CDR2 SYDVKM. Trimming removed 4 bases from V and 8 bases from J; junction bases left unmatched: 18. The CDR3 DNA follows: TGTGCCAGCAGTTCCCCTCTCCCGCGACTAGCGGGAGATAATGATGAGCAGTTCTTC. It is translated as CASSSPLPRLAGDNDEQFF.

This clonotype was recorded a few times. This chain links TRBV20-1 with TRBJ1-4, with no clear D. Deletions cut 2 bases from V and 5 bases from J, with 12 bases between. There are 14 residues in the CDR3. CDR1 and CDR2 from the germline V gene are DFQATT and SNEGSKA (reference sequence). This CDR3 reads CSARTRTGNEKLFF. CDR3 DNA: TGCAGTGCTAGAACTCGGACTGGGAATGAAAAACTGTTTTTT.

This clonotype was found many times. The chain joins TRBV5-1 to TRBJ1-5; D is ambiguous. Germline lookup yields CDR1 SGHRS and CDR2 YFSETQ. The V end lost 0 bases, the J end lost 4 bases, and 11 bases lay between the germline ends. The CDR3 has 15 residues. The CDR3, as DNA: TGCGCCAGCAGCTTGGGGCCCAGCGGTAATCAGCCCCAGCATTTT. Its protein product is CASSLGPSGNQPQHF.

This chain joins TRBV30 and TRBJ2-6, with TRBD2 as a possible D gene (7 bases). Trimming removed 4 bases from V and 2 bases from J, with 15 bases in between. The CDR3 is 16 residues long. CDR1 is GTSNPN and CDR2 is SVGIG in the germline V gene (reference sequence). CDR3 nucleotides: TGTGCCTGGAACTCAAGGGGGGGCGCTGGGGCCAACGTCCTGACTTTC. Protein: CAWNSRGGAGANVLTF.

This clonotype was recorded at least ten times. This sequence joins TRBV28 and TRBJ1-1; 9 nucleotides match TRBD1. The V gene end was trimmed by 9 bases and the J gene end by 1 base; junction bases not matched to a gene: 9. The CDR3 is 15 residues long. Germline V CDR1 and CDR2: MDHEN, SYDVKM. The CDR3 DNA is TGTGCCAGTGTCCCCCCGGGACAGGGGAACACTGAAGCTTTCTTT. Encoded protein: CASVPPGQGNTEAFF. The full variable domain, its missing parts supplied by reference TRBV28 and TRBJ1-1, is DVKVTQSSRYLVKRTGEKVFLECVQDMDHENMFWYRQDPGLGLRLIYFSYDVKMKEKGDIPEGYSVSREKKERFSLILESASTNQTSMYLCASVPPGQGNTEAFFGQGTRLTVV.

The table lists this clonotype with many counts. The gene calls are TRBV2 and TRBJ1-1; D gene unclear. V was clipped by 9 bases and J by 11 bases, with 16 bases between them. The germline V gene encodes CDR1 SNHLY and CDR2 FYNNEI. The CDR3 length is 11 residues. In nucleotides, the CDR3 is TGTGCCAGTACCGAAGACACGTGGGCTTTCTTT. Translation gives CASTEDTWAFF.